These 28 T cell receptor beta chains share one sample of origin, sequenced in a study of blood T cell repertoires in COVID-19 (TCRdb year 2020). The library was produced with the immunoSEQ multiplex PCR assay. In TCRdb, the immuneACCESS table is reduced to in-frame sequences with V and J assigned. These tables do not hold every clone; where another copy was compared, an unresolved V gene accounts for under half, and the others remain unexplained. The sample data list about 110,000 clones, and approximately 85% of these were observed just once. Clones ranked in the top ten supply 3% to 3.5% of the sample. Sequencing was carried out using peripheral blood. Every receptor here comes from a middle-aged man with acute or convalescent COVID-19.

The rearrangement uses TRBV29-1 and TRBJ2-3; TRBD1 is a possible D gene (6 bases). The CDR3 consists of 13 residues. CDR1 is SQVTM and CDR2 is ANQGSEA in the germline V gene. V gave up 5 bases and J gave up 2 bases, with 11 bases separating them. CDR3 residues: CSVRGQLTDTQYF. The CDR3 nucleotides read TGCAGCGTTCGCGGACAGCTCACAGATACGCAGTATTTT.

V and J are TRBV2 and TRBJ1-1; no reliable D call. Trimming removed 3 bases from V and 2 bases from J, with 10 bases in between. The germline gives CDR1 SNHLY, CDR2 FYNNEI. The CDR3 has 14 amino acids. Here the CDR3 DNA reads TGTGCCAGCAGTGAGCGCGGCAGAAACACTGAAGCTTTCTTT. The encoded protein is CASSERGRNTEAFF.

This chain uses TRBV18 with TRBJ2-6; TRBD1 matches at 8 bases. The CDR3 loop spans 16 amino acids. Germline loops: CDR1 KGHSH, CDR2 LQKENI. V gave up 6 bases and J gave up 1 base; unmatched junction bases: 5. In DNA, the CDR3 is TGTGCCAGCTCGCGGGACAGGAGTTCTGGGGCCAACGTCCTGACTTTC. This gives the protein CASSRDRSSGANVLTF.

V gene TRBV19 combines with J gene TRBJ2-5; TRBD2 is a possible D gene (7 bases). The V end was cut by 2 bases, the J end by 4 bases, with 14 bases between. The CDR3 is 15 residues long. The germline CDR1 and CDR2 sequences are LNHDA and SQIVND (reference sequence). For the CDR3, the DNA is TGTGCCAGTAGTATAAGCCGGGGGGCTTCAGAGACCCAGTACTTC. Translating gives CASSISRGASETQYF.

The rearrangement joins TRBV11-2 to TRBJ2-7; 7 positions match TRBD1. The V and J ends lost 5 bases and 2 bases, in that order; junction bases with no gene match: 9. The CDR3 length is 15 residues. Germline loops: CDR1 SGHAT, CDR2 FQNNGV. The CDR3 DNA reads TGTGCCAGCAGCCCGGGGTGGGACAGAACCTACGAGCAGTACTTC. This gives the protein CASSPGWDRTYEQYF.

This CDR3 reads CAWSRTGQETQYF. Here the CDR3 DNA reads TGTGCCTGGAGCCGGACAGGGCAAGAGACCCAGTACTTC. The rearrangement uses TRBV30 and TRBJ2-5, with 8 bases aligning to TRBD1. This CDR3 spans 13 amino acids. Germline V gives CDR1 GTSNPN, CDR2 SVGIG (reference sequence). V gave up 3 bases and J gave up 2 bases; unmatched junction bases: 2.

The chain couples TRBV21-1 to TRBJ2-7; TRBD1 was called by the table and not checked on the DNA. TRBV21-1 is given as a pseudogene. This CDR3 has 16 amino acids. The CDR3 loop reads CASSTPDRALSYEQYF. CDR3 bases: TGTGCCAGCAGCACCCCCGACAGGGCCCTCTCCTACGAGCAGTACTTC.

The chain employs TRBV7-2 and TRBJ2-7, with D perhaps matching TRBD1 (6 bases). The V and J ends lost 2 bases and 2 bases respectively, with 7 bases between them. Germline loops: CDR1 SGHTA, CDR2 FQGNSA. The CDR3 length is 13 residues. The CDR3 here is CASSLNRAYEQYF. DNA of the CDR3: TGTGCCAGCAGCTTAAACAGGGCCTACGAGCAGTACTTC.

V and J are TRBV7-6 and TRBJ2-1; 11 bases are shared with TRBD2. J gave up 8 bases and V 7 bases, and 10 bases lay outside the gene matches. Germline-derived CDR1 and CDR2 are SGHVS and FNYEAQ. The CDR3 is made up of 15 amino acids. CDR3 sequence: CASTTIAGGLHEQFF. CDR3 DNA sequence: TGTGCCAGCACTACCATAGCGGGGGGGCTGCATGAGCAGTTCTTC. Full variable domain (outside the CDR3, taken from reference TRBV7-6 and TRBJ2-1): GAGVSQSPRYKVTKRGQDVALRCDPISGHVSLYWYRQALGQGPEFLTYFNYEAQQDKSGLPNDRFSAERPEGSISTLTIQRTEQRDSAMYRCASTTIAGGLHEQFFGPGTRLTVL.

The chain carries TRBV5-4 and TRBJ2-6, with 7 bases lining up with TRBD1. Trimming removed 4 bases from V and 0 bases from J; junction bases left unmatched: 1. The germline CDR1 and CDR2 sequences are SGHNT and YYREEE (reference sequence). This CDR3 region has 15 residues. DNA of the CDR3: TGTGCCAGCAGCAACAGGGGCTCTGGGGCCAACGTCCTGACTTTC. Protein product: CASSNRGSGANVLTF. The complete variable domain, with remaining parts taken from reference TRBV5-4 and TRBJ2-6, reads ETGVTQSPTHLIKTRGQQVTLRCSSQSGHNTVSWYQQALGQGPQFIFQYYREEENGRGNFPPRFSGLQFPNYSSELNVNALELDDSALYLCASSNRGSGANVLTFGAGSRLTVL.

The chain employs TRBV7-9 and TRBJ2-7; the match to TRBD1 covers 8 bases. This CDR3 region has 14 residues. The V gene end was trimmed by 2 bases and the J gene end by 5 bases; junction bases not matched to a gene: 5. Germline CDR1 and CDR2: SEHNR and FQNEAQ (reference sequence). The CDR3 DNA reads as TGTGCCAGCAGCTTACGCCAGGGGGCAGACGAGCAGTACTTC. Translated: CASSLRQGADEQYF.

This chain joins TRBV19 and TRBJ2-3; tentatively, D is TRBD1 (6 bases). The CDR3 consists of 17 residues. CDR1 LNHDA and CDR2 SQIVND come from the germline V gene (reference sequence). Trimming cost V 2 bases and J 2 bases, with 17 bases left between them. The DNA of the CDR3 is TGTGCCAGTAGTATATCCCCCGGGGACATAGTCACAGATACGCAGTATTTT. It yields the protein CASSISPGDIVTDTQYF.

The chain couples TRBV7-6 to TRBJ2-1; D uncertain. In germline, CDR1 is SGHVS, CDR2 FNYEAQ. The CDR3 has 14 residues. V lost 5 bases and J 13 bases, leaving 21 bases between the germline ends. The CDR3: CASSITSTLAFQFF. DNA for the CDR3: TGTGCCAGCAGCATAACCTCCACTTTAGCCTTCCAGTTCTTC.

The chain uses TRBV5-1 and TRBJ2-5; 7 nucleotides match TRBD2. The CDR3 sequence is 16 residues long. The germline gives CDR1 SGHRS, CDR2 YFSETQ. V lost 0 bases, J lost 0 bases, and 5 bases stayed unmatched. The CDR3 region is CASSLVSAGYQETQYF. For the CDR3, the DNA is TGCGCCAGCAGCTTGGTTTCAGCGGGGTACCAAGAGACCCAGTACTTC. Supplemented by reference TRBV5-1 and TRBJ2-5, the full variable domain reads KAGVTQTPRYLIKTRGQQVTLSCSPISGHRSVSWYQQTPGQGLQFLFEYFSETQRNKGNFPGRFSGRQFSNSRSEMNVSTLELGDSALYLCASSLVSAGYQETQYFGPGTRLLVL.

The chain combines TRBV4-3 with TRBJ2-1; 8 nucleotides line up with TRBD2. Germline CDR1 is LGHNA and CDR2 is YSLEER. The CDR3 length is 18 residues. Trimming at V came to 0 bases and at J to 6 bases, leaving 13 bases not matched to a gene. DNA for the CDR3: TGCGCCAGCAGCCAAGAAGACGTACTAGCGGTAAAGTTCAATGAGCAGTTCTTC. Its protein product is CASSQEDVLAVKFNEQFF.

The J gene is TRBJ2-5, the V gene TRBV6-5, with 7 bases lining up with TRBD1. CDR1 is MNHEY, CDR2 SVGAGI, per germline. The junction had 8 bases not matched to a gene; V was cut back by 7 bases and J by 0 bases. The CDR3 covers 15 residues. The CDR3 DNA reads as TGTGCCAGCATTCTTACGGGACAGTACCAAGAGACCCAGTACTTC. Protein sequence: CASILTGQYQETQYF.

V and J are TRBV20-1 and TRBJ2-7; a weak D match, TRBD2 (5 bases). Germline V gene lookup returns CDR1 DFQATT and CDR2 SNEGSKA (reference sequence). The CDR3 covers 14 residues. Trimming took 3 bases from V and 2 from J, leaving 14 bases between them. CDR3 sequence reads: CSASPGILTYEQYF. The CDR3 bases are TGCAGTGCTAGTCCCGGGATCCTTACCTACGAGCAGTACTTC.

The chain is built from TRBV27 and TRBJ1-1; the match to TRBD1 covers 7 bases. J was trimmed by 4 bases and V by 3 bases; bases with no gene match: 5. The germline V gene has CDR1 MNHEY and CDR2 SMNVEV (reference sequence). This CDR3 is 14 amino acids long. The CDR3 DNA is TGTGCCAGCAGTTTCCGACAGGGACGCACTGAAGCTTTCTTT. Translated, it gives CASSFRQGRTEAFF.

This chain connects TRBV7-9 to TRBJ2-7, with TRBD2 matching 8 bases. This CDR3 has 13 residues. The germline gives CDR1 SEHNR, CDR2 FQNEAQ (reference sequence). CDR3 coding DNA: TGTGCAACGGGGGGGCCGTACTCCTACGAGCAGTACTTC. It is translated as CATGGPYSYEQYF.

The rearrangement uses TRBV18 and TRBJ1-1; 8 bases are shared with TRBD1. The CDR3 is 13 amino acids. Losses at the gene ends were 6 bases for V and 6 bases for J; bases not matched to a gene: 6. Germline loops: CDR1 KGHSH, CDR2 LQKENI. The CDR3 is CASSLQGGAEAFF. As DNA, the CDR3 is TGTGCCAGCTCTCTACAGGGGGGGGCTGAAGCTTTCTTT. The full variable domain, completed using reference TRBV18 and TRBJ1-1, is NAGVMQNPRHLVRRRGQEARLRCSPMKGHSHVYWYRQLPEEGLKFMVYLQKENIIDESGMPKERFSAEFPKEGPSILRIQQVVRGDSAAYFCASSLQGGAEAFFGQGTRLTVV.

V is TRBV12-5 and J is TRBJ2-5; 8 nucleotides align to TRBD1. The germline gives CDR1 LGHNT, CDR2 FRNRAP. The CDR3 totals 14 residues. This CDR3 is CATNNGQGAETQYF. CDR3 nucleotide sequence: TGTGCAACTAATAACGGGCAGGGGGCGGAGACCCAGTACTTC.

This clone is a singleton in its sample. The chain is built from TRBV6-1 and TRBJ2-7; 9 positions match TRBD1. V gave up 2 bases and J gave up 6 bases; unmatched junction bases: 20. Germline values: CDR1 MNHNS, CDR2 SASEGT. The CDR3 runs 19 residues. The CDR3 DNA reads as TGTGCCAGCAGTGAATTTGAGCCGGGACAGGGACCCCTCCGAATCGAGCAGTACTTC. Translation gives CASSEFEPGQGPLRIEQYF.

The chain carries TRBV24-1 and TRBJ2-3; no reliable D call. V was clipped by 4 bases and J by 6 bases, with 10 bases between them. The CDR3 runs 13 residues. The germline V gene has CDR1 KGHDR and CDR2 SFDVKD. The CDR3 sequence: CATSDPSRDTQYF. In DNA, the CDR3 is TGTGCCACCAGTGACCCCTCGAGGGATACGCAGTATTTT.

The chain has TRBV5-1 and TRBJ1-3; no definite D call. The V end was cut by 3 bases, the J end by 4 bases, with 11 bases between. Germline CDR1 is SGHRS and CDR2 is YFSETQ. The CDR3 runs to 14 residues. The CDR3: CASSSGVSGNTIYF. CDR3 bases: TGCGCCAGCAGCTCCGGGGTCTCCGGAAACACCATATATTTT.

V and J are TRBV29-1 and TRBJ1-2; 7 nucleotides align to TRBD1. Unmatched junction bases numbered 11, after V lost 7 bases and J lost 3 bases. Per germline, CDR1 SQVTM and CDR2 ANQGSEA. This CDR3 region has 14 residues. This CDR3 is CSAGSTGTDYGYTF. The CDR3, as DNA: TGCAGCGCTGGTAGTACCGGGACAGACTATGGCTACACCTTC.

This chain joins TRBV6-1 and TRBJ1-3, with unresolved D. Trimming removed 1 base from V and 6 bases from J, with 16 bases in between. Per germline, CDR1 MNHNS and CDR2 SASEGT. The CDR3 extends over 16 amino acids. The CDR3 nucleotides read TGTGCCAGCAGTGAAGTCCTGACGGGTGAGGCAAACACCATATATTTT. Translated, it gives CASSEVLTGEANTIYF.

About this clone itself: In the same sample, other DNA sequences code for this CDR3. The chain couples TRBV7-9 to TRBJ1-2, with D perhaps TRBD1 (5 bases). Germline-derived CDR1 and CDR2 are SEHNR and FQNEAQ (reference sequence). Trimming left V 1 base short and J 7 bases short, with 7 bases between. The CDR3 is made up of 12 amino acids. The DNA of the CDR3 is TGTGCCAGCAGCTTAGGGGGCCGTGGCTACACCTTC. This codes for CASSLGGRGYTF.

The J gene is TRBJ2-3, the V gene TRBV2, with TRBD2 matching over 7 bases. The CDR3 is 15 residues long. The ends lost 6 bases at V and 0 bases at J; junction bases unmatched: 6. Per germline, CDR1 SNHLY and CDR2 FYNNEI. CDR3 DNA sequence: TGTGCCAGCAGCGCCACTAGCGTCAGCACAGATACGCAGTATTTT. It translates to CASSATSVSTDTQYF. The full variable domain, completed using reference TRBV2 and TRBJ2-3, is EPEVTQTPSHQVTQMGQEVILRCVPISNHLYFYWYRQILGQKVEFLVSFYNNEISEKSEIFDDQFSVERPDGSNFTLKIRSTKLEDSAMYFCASSATSVSTDTQYFGPGTRLTVL.